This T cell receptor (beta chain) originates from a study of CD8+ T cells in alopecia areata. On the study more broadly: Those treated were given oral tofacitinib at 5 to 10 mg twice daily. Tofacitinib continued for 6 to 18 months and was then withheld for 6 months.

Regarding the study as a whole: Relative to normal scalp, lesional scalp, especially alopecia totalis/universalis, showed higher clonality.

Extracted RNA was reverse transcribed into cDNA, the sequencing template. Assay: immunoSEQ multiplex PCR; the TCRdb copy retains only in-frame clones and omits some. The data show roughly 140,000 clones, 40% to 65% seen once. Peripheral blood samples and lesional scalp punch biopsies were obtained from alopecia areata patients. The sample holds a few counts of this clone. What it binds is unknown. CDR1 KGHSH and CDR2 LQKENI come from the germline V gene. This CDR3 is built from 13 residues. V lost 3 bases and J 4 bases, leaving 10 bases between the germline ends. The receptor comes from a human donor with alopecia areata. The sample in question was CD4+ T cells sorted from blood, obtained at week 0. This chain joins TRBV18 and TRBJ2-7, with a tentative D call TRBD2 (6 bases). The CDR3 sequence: CASSPGGIYEQYF. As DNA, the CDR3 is TGTGCCAGCTCACCTGGGGGGATTTACGAGCAGTACTTC. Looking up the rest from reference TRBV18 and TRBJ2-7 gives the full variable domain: NAGVMQNPRHLVRRRGQEARLRCSPMKGHSHVYWYRQLPEEGLKFMVYLQKENIIDESGMPKERFSAEFPKEGPSILRIQQVVRGDSAAYFCASSPGGIYEQYFGPGTRLTVT.